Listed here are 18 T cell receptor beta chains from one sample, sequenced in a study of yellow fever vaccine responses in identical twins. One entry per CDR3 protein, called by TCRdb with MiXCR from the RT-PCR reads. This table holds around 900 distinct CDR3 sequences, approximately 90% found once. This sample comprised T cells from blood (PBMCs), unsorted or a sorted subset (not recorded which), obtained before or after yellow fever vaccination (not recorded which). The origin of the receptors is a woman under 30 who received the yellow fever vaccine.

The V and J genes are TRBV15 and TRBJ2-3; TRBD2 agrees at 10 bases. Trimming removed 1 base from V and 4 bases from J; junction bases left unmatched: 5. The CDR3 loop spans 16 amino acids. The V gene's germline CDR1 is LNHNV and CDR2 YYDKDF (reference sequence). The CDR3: CATSRGTSGAADTQYF. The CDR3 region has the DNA TGTGCCACCAGCAGAGGAACTAGCGGGGCCGCAGATACGCAGTATTTT.

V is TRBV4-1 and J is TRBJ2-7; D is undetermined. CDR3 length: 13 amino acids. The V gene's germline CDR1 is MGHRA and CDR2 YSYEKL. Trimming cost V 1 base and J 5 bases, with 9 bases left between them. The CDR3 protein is CASSQVGFDEQYF. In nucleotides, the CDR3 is TGCGCCAGCAGCCAAGTAGGTTTTGACGAGCAGTACTTC.

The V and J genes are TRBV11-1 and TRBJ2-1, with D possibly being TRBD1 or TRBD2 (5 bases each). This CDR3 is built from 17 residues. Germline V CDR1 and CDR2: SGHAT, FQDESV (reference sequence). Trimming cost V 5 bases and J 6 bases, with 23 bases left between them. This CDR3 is CASSLRGGPGMTNEQFF. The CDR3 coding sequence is TGTGCCAGCAGCCTGAGGGGTGGGCCCGGGATGACCAATGAGCAGTTCTTC.

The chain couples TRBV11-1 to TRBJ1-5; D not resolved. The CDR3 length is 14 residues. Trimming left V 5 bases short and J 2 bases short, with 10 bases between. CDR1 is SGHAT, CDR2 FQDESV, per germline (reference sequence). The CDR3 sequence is CASSRGWGNQPQHF. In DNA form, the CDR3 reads TGTGCCAGCAGCCGGGGTTGGGGCAATCAGCCCCAGCATTTT.

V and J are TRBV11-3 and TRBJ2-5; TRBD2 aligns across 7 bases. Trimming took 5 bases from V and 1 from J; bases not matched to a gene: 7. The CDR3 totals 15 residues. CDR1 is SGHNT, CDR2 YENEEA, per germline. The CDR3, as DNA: TGTGCCAGCAGCACCCGTTGGGGGGGCCAAGAGACCCAGTACTTC. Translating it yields CASSTRWGGQETQYF.

The CDR3 reads CASSNIGQSATNTGELFF. In DNA, the CDR3 is TGTGCCAGCAGCAACATCGGGCAGAGTGCCACGAACACCGGGGAGCTGTTTTTT. The chain is built from TRBV21-1 and TRBJ2-2. TRBV21-1 is listed as a pseudogene. The CDR3 spans 18 residues.

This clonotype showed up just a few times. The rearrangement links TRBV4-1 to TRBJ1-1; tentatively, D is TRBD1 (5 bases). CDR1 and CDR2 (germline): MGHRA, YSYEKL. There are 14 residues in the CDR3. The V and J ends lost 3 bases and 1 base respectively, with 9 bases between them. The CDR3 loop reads CASSHRQPNTEAFF. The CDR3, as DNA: TGCGCCAGCAGCCACAGACAGCCGAACACTGAAGCTTTCTTT.

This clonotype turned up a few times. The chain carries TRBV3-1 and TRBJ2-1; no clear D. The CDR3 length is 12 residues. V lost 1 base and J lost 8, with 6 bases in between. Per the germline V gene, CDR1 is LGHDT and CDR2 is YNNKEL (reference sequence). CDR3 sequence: CASSQVIYEQFF. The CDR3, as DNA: TGTGCCAGCAGCCAAGTCATCTATGAGCAGTTCTTC.

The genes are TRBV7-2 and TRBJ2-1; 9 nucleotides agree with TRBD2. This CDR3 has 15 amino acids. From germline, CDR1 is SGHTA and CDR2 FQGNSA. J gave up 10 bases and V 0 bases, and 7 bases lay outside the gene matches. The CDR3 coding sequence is TGTGCCAGCAGCTTAGCGGGTTGGACTAGCGTGGAGCAGTTCTTC. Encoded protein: CASSLAGWTSVEQFF.

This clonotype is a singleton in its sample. The CDR3 nucleotides read TGTGCCAGCAGACGGGGGGGCGGCTATGGCTACACCTTC. Translating gives CASRRGGGYGYTF. This chain uses TRBV12-3 or TRBV12-4 with TRBJ1-2, with a weak D call TRBD1 (6 bases). The germline V and J ends were trimmed by 6 bases and 4 bases, with 12 bases remaining between them. The CDR3 sequence is 13 residues long.

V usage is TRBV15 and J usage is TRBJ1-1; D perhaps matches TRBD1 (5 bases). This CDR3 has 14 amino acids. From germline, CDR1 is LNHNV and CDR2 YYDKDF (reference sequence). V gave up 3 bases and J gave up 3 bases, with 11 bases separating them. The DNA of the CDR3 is TGTGCCACCAGCAGTCCGGGGGGGTACACTGAAGCTTTCTTT. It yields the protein CATSSPGGYTEAFF. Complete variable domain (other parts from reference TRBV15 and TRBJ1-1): DAMVIQNPRYQVTQFGKPVTLSCSQTLNHNVMYWYQQKSSQAPKLLFHYYDKDFNNEADTPDNFQSRRPNTSFCFLDIRSPGLGDTAMYLCATSSPGGYTEAFFGQGTRLTVV.

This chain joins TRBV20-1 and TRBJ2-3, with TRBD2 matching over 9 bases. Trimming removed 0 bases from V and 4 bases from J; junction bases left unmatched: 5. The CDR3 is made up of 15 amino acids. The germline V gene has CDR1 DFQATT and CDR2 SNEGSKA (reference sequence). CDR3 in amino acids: CSARDPRGGADTQYF. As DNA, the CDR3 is TGCAGTGCTAGAGATCCGCGGGGGGGCGCAGATACGCAGTATTTT.

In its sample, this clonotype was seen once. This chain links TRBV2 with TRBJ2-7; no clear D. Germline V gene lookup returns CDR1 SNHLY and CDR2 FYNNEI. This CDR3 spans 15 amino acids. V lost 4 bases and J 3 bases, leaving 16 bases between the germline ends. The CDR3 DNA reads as TGTGCCAGCAGTGGTATAGGGCAGTCACTCTACGAGCAGTACTTC. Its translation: CASSGIGQSLYEQYF.

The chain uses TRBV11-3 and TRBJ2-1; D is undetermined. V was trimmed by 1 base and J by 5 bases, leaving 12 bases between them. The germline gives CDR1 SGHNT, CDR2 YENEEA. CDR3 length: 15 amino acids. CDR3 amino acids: CASSLVGVRHNEQFF. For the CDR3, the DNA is TGTGCCAGCAGCTTAGTCGGAGTCCGTCACAATGAGCAGTTCTTC.

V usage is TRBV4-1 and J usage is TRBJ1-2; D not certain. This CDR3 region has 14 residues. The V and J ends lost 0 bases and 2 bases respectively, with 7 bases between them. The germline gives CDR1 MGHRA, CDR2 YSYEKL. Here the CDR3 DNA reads TGCGCCAGCAGCCAAGAGAGCTCCAACTATGGCTACACCTTC. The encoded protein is CASSQESSNYGYTF.

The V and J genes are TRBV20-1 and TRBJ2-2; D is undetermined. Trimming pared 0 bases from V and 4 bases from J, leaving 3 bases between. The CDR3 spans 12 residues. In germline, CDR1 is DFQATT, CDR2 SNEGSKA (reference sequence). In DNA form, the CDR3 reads TGCAGTGCTAGAGACTTCACCGGGGAGCTGTTTTTT. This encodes CSARDFTGELFF.

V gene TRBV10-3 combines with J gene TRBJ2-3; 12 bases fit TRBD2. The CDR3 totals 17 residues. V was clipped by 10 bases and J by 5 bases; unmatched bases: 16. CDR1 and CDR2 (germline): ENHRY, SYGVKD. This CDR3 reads CATRGLAGGPAQDTQYF. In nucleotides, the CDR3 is TGTGCCACCCGGGGGCTAGCGGGAGGGCCCGCACAAGATACGCAGTATTTT.

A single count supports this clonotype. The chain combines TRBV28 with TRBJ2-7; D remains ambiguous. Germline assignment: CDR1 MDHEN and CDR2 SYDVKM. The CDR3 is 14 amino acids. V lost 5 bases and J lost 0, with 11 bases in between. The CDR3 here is CASSEPPSSYEQYF. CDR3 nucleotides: TGTGCCAGCAGTGAACCACCGAGCTCCTACGAGCAGTACTTC.